This T cell receptor (beta chain) was captured in a study of beta chain features in type 1 diabetes. The study, taken as a whole, reports: All four CD4+ subsets of Type 1 diabetes patients contained TCRB CDR3s that were moderately but significantly shorter. For type 1 diabetes patients, VDJ junctions showed fewer insertions and more deletions. Here, the possible influence of HLA type (on TCRB rearrangement) remained unresolved.

This clone was counted a few times. Its matching antigen is unknown. Sorting based on CD45RO/CCR7/CD25/CD127/CD95/CD27 separated CD4+ naive, central memory, regulatory and stem cell-like memory cells. Germline CDR1 and CDR2: SNHLY and FYNNEI. The CDR3 extends over 14 amino acids. V lost 4 bases and J 1 base, leaving 10 bases between the germline ends. Every isolated RNA sample was fully reverse transcribed, so sequencing captured expressed TCRB transcripts. The table came from immunoSEQ multiplex PCR; TCRdb's copy has only in-frame clones and leaves some out. There are some 660,000 clones in the sample; over 12% occur only once, and 0.03% to 0.045% lies in the top ten.

Sample: naive CD4+ T cells from blood. The receptor was derived from a young man with type 1 diabetes. The chain employs TRBV2 and TRBJ2-5, with D uncertain. This chain's CDR3 is CASSVDGPQETQYF. CDR3 sequence (DNA): TGTGCCAGCAGTGTCGACGGACCCCAAGAGACCCAGTACTTC.